This TCR beta chain was captured in a study of T-cell memory formation after mild COVID-19. The trim removed 5 bases at V and 5 bases at J, leaving 5 bases unmatched. From germline, CDR1 is SGHRS and CDR2 YFSETQ. The CDR3 contains 14 residues. MiXCR, run by TCRdb on the 5' RACE reads, gives a single entry per CDR3 protein. The sample has approximately 570,000 distinct CDR3 sequences, under 20% seen once. Source material: PBMCs or a T cell subset sorted from them (not recorded which). The receptor comes from an adult woman who had mild COVID-19 (a few samples of this study predate the infection). Cell type and time point are not known. The gene calls are TRBV5-1 and TRBJ2-3; 10 bases align to TRBD2. The CDR3 DNA reads as TGCGCCAGCAGTAGCGGGGGGACGCGAGATACGCAGTATTTT. The encoded protein is CASSSGGTRDTQYF.